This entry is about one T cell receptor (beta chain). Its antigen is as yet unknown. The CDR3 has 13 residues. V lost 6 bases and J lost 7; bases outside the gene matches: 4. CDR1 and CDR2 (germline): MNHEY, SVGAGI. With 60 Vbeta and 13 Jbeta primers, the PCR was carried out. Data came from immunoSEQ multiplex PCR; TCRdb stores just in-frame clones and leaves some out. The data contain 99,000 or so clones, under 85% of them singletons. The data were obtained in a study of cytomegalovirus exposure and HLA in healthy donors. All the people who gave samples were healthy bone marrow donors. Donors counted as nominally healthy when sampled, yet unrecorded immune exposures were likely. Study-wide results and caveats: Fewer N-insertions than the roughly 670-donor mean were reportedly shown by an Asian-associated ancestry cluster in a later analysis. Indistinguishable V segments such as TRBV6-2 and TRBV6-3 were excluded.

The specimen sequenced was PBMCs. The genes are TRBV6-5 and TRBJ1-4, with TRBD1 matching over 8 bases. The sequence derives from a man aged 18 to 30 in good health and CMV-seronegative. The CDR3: CASRDRVGEKLFF. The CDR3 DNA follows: TGTGCCAGCAGGGACAGGGTGGGTGAAAAACTGTTTTTT.